Listed below are T cell receptor beta chains from one sample, sequenced in a study of cytomegalovirus exposure and HLA in healthy donors. Assay used: immunoSEQ multiplex PCR; TCRdb lists only in-frame clones, some missing. The data hold about 110,000 clones, with just over 15% observed a single time. Sequenced input: PBMCs. These receptor sequences come from a woman under 30 in good health and CMV-seronegative. CDR3s include the opening cysteine and the closing phenylalanine or tryptophan. Fields, in order: J gene, V gene, D gene, CDR3 length, clone size, CDR3 protein, CDR3 DNA. D genes are given only for firm matches. The listing skips clone size in some rows; elsewhere it reads once, few, many or a size class.

TRBJ2-7 | TRBV5-1 | TRBD1 | 15 | few | CASSSTGGPSYEQYF | TGCGCCAGCAGCTCGACAGGGGGCCCGTCCTACGAGCAGTACTTC
TRBJ2-3 | TRBV2 | TRBD2 | 17 | few | CASRLLASGGRGDTQYF | TGTGCCAGCAGACTACTGGCTAGCGGGGGGAGGGGAGATACGCAGTATTTT
TRBJ1-1 | TRBV6-4 | TRBD1 | 14 | few | CASSQGQGNTEAFF | TGTGCCAGCAGCCAGGGACAGGGGAACACTGAAGCTTTCTTT
TRBJ2-3 | TRBV18 | TRBD1 | 15 | . | CASSAGQGEADTQYF | TGTGCCAGCTCAGCCGGACAGGGCGAAGCAGATACGCAGTATTTT
TRBJ1-5 | TRBV28 | . | 12 | . | CASGGAGQPQHF | TGTGCCAGCGGGGGGGCAGGTCAGCCCCAGCATTTT
TRBJ1-2 | TRBV5-4 | TRBD1 | 15 | . | CASSRTGRRVYGYTF | TGTGCCAGCAGTCGGACAGGGCGCCGAGTCTATGGCTACACCTTC
TRBJ2-7 | TRBV28 | TRBD1 | 13 | few | CASRRTGPYEQYF | TGTGCCAGCAGGCGGACAGGGCCCTACGAGCAGTACTTC
TRBJ2-5 | TRBV27 | TRBD1 | 14 | few | CASSLSRGNRTQYF | TGTGCCAGCAGTTTAAGCAGGGGGAACCGGACCCAGTACTTC
TRBJ1-6 | TRBV4-1 | . | 14 | . | CASSQGAGVSPLHF | TGCGCCAGCAGCCAAGGGGCAGGGGTTTCACCCCTCCACTTT
TRBJ2-7 | TRBV28 | TRBD1 | 15 | . | CASSLYGQGADEQYF | TGTGCCAGCAGTTTATATGGACAGGGGGCGGACGAGCAGTACTTC
TRBJ2-7 | TRBV6-5 | TRBD2 | 15 | few | CASSYSGGGSYEQYF | TGTGCCAGCAGTTACTCGGGCGGGGGATCCTACGAGCAGTACTTC
TRBJ2-3 | TRBV19 | . | 15 | few | CASSIGILWTDTQYF | TGTGCCAGTAGTATCGGGATATTGTGGACAGATACGCAGTATTTT
TRBJ2-7 | TRBV2 | TRBD2 | 15 | few | CASSGGLAGSYEQYF | TGTGCCAGCAGTGGGGGACTAGCGGGCTCCTACGAGCAGTACTTC
TRBJ1-2 | TRBV29-1 | TRBD1 | 12 | . | CSVGQDQYGYTF | TGCAGCGTGGGACAGGACCAATATGGCTACACCTTC
TRBJ1-4 | TRBV30 | . | 14 | few | CACHDPLGREKLFF | TGTGCCTGCCACGACCCTCTCGGGAGGGAAAAACTGTTTTTT
TRBJ2-1 | TRBV19 | TRBD2 | 16 | . | CASSYMAGGRDNEQFF | TGTGCCAGTAGTTATATGGCGGGGGGCCGAGACAATGAGCAGTTCTTC
TRBJ1-1 | TRBV5-6 | TRBD1 | 12 | few | CASSRVRGQAFF | TGTGCCAGCAGCCGAGTCAGGGGGCAAGCTTTCTTT
TRBJ1-1 | TRBV30 | TRBD1 | 15 | few | CAWSAPDRGNTEAFF | TGTGCCTGGAGTGCCCCAGACAGGGGGAACACTGAAGCTTTCTTT
TRBJ2-3 | TRBV28 | . | 15 | . | CASSISERNTDTQYF | TGTGCCAGCAGCATATCGGAGCGGAACACAGATACGCAGTATTTT
TRBJ1-5 | TRBV5-1 | . | 15 | . | CASSLEGRVDQPQHF | TGCGCCAGCAGCTTGGAGGGCAGGGTAGATCAGCCCCAGCATTTT
TRBJ2-7 | TRBV5-4 | TRBD2 | 14 | . | CASSPAGATYEQYF | TGTGCCAGCAGCCCAGCGGGGGCAACCTACGAGCAGTACTTC
TRBJ2-1 | TRBV5-3 | . | 15 | . | CARSLEGGPCNEQFF | TGTGCCAGAAGCTTGGAAGGAGGGCCGTGCAATGAGCAGTTCTTC
TRBJ2-7 | TRBV5-1 | . | 15 | few | CASSLVAEGINEQYF | TGCGCCAGCAGCTTGGTTGCAGAGGGCATCAACGAGCAGTACTTC
TRBJ2-1 | TRBV6-4 | TRBD2 | 15 | . | CASSESGASYNEQFF | TGTGCCAGCAGTGAGAGCGGGGCTTCCTACAATGAGCAGTTCTTC
TRBJ2-7 | TRBV6-5 | TRBD2 | 15 | few | CASSYSGARDYEQYF | TGTGCCAGCAGTTACAGCGGGGCCCGCGACTACGAGCAGTACTTC
TRBJ1-6 | TRBV6-6 | TRBD1 | 14 | once | CASSYSDRPDALHF | TGTGCCAGCAGTTACTCGGACAGGCCGGATGCCCTCCACTTT
TRBJ1-2 | TRBV5-1 | TRBD1 | 14 | . | CASSLGDREYGYTF | TGCGCCAGCAGCTTGGGAGACAGGGAGTATGGCTACACCTTC
TRBJ1-2 | TRBV6-1 | . | 13 | . | CASSEGQGYGYTF | TGTGCCAGCAGTGAAGGCCAGGGATATGGCTACACCTTC
TRBJ2-7 | TRBV14 | . | 16 | . | CASSQLARTGSYEQYF | TGTGCCAGCAGCCAACTGGCGAGAACAGGCTCCTACGAGCAGTACTTC
TRBJ1-6 | TRBV30 | . | 14 | . | CAWNLLEPNSPLHF | TGTGCCTGGAACTTACTGGAGCCGAATTCACCCCTCCACTTT
TRBJ2-2 | TRBV28 | TRBD2 | 15 | few | CASRKAGRKTGELFF | TGTGCCAGCAGGAAAGCGGGGAGGAAGACCGGGGAGCTGTTTTTT
TRBJ1-2 | TRBV6-6 | . | 15 | once | CASSFPPSGVGGYTF | TGTGCCAGCAGTTTCCCTCCGAGCGGGGTAGGAGGCTACACCTTC
TRBJ1-1 | TRBV11-1 | TRBD1 | 15 | few | CASSPRQGAGTEAFF | TGTGCCAGCAGCCCCCGACAGGGGGCAGGCACTGAAGCTTTCTTT
TRBJ1-5 | TRBV6-5 | . | 13 | few | CASSAQLDQPQHF | TGTGCCAGCAGTGCTCAACTTGATCAGCCCCAGCATTTT
TRBJ1-2 | TRBV27 | TRBD1 | 16 | . | CASSLTSGTAYHGYTF | TGTGCCAGCAGTTTAACCTCCGGGACAGCATACCATGGCTACACCTTC
TRBJ2-7 | TRBV5-1 | TRBD1 | 13 | . | CASSGTVSYEQYF | TGCGCCAGCAGCGGGACAGTCTCCTACGAGCAGTACTTC
TRBJ2-3 | TRBV5-1 | . | 15 | few | CASSFWGVGTDTQYF | TGCGCCAGCAGCTTCTGGGGAGTTGGCACAGATACGCAGTATTTT
TRBJ1-2 | TRBV6-5 | . | 15 | few | CASSYGARDNYGYTF | TGTGCCAGCAGTTATGGGGCTCGAGATAACTATGGCTACACCTTC
TRBJ2-7 | TRBV5-1 | . | 12 | few | CASSLAGNEQYF | TGCGCCAGCAGCTTGGCCGGGAACGAGCAGTACTTC
TRBJ1-6 | TRBV30 | TRBD1 | 13 | few | CAWSPDRVSPLHF | TGTGCCTGGAGTCCGGACAGGGTTTCACCCCTCCACTTT
TRBJ2-1 | TRBV5-6 | TRBD2 | 15 | few | CASSFRGSSYNEQFF | TGTGCCAGCAGCTTCCGCGGGAGCTCCTACAATGAGCAGTTCTTC
TRBJ1-2 | TRBV29-1 | TRBD1 | 12 | . | CSVDRGVYGYTF | TGCAGCGTCGACAGGGGTGTCTATGGCTACACCTTC
TRBJ1-2 | TRBV28 | TRBD1 | 15 | . | CASSLPATGGYGYTF | TGTGCCAGCAGTTTACCCGCAACAGGGGGCTATGGCTACACCTTC
TRBJ2-5 | TRBV6-6 | TRBD2 | 15 | few | CASSYDYPGGETQYF | TGTGCCAGCAGTTACGACTACCCGGGGGGGGAGACCCAGTACTTC
TRBJ2-7 | TRBV2 | . | 13 | few | CASSEVGEGEQYF | TGTGCCAGCAGTGAAGTAGGGGAAGGCGAGCAGTACTTC
TRBJ1-1 | TRBV10-3 | TRBD1 | 16 | few | CAISHPGQGVDTEAFF | TGTGCCATCAGCCACCCAGGACAGGGGGTCGACACTGAAGCTTTCTTT
TRBJ1-2 | TRBV27 | . | 15 | few | CASSLSKGNNYGYTF | TGTGCCAGCAGTTTATCGAAGGGGAATAACTATGGCTACACCTTC
TRBJ2-7 | TRBV2 | . | 17 | few | CASSANLGTVVSYEQYF | TGTGCCAGCAGCGCTAACCTCGGGACTGTGGTCTCTTACGAGCAGTACTTC